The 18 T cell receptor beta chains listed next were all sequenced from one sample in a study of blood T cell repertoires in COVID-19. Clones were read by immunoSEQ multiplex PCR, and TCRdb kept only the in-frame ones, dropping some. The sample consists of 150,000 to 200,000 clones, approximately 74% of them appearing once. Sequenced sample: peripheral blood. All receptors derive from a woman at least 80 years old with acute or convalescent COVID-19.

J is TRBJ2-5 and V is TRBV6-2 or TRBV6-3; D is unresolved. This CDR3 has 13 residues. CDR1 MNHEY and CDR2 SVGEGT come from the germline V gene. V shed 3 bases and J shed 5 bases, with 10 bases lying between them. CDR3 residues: CASSYLNAETQYF. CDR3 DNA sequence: TGTGCCAGCAGTTATTTGAATGCGGAGACCCAGTACTTC.

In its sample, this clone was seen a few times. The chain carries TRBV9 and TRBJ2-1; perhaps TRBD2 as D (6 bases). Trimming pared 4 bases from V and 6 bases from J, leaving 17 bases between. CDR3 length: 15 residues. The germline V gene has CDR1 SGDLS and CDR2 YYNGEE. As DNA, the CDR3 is TGTGCCAGCAGCATACAAGCGGGCCCGGGCAATGAGCAGTTCTTC. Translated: CASSIQAGPGNEQFF. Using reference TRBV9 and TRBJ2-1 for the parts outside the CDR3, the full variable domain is DSGVTQTPKHLITATGQRVTLRCSPRSGDLSVYWYQQSLDQGLQFLIQYYNGEERAKGNILERFSAQQFPDLHSELNLSSLELGDSALYFCASSIQAGPGNEQFFGPGTRLTVL.

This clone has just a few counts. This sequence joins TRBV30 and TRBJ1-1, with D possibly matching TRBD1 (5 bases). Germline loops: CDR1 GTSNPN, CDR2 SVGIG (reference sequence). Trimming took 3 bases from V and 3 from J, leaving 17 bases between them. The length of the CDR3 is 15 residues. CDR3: CAWRVLGRGDTEAFF. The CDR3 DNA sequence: TGTGCCTGGAGAGTTCTTGGGCGGGGGGACACTGAAGCTTTCTTT.

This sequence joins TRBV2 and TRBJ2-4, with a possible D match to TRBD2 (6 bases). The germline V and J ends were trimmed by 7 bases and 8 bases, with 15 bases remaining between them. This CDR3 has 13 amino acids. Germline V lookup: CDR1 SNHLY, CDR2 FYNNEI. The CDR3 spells CASNLGRGDIQYF. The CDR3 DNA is TGTGCCAGCAACCTCGGGAGAGGGGACATTCAGTACTTC.

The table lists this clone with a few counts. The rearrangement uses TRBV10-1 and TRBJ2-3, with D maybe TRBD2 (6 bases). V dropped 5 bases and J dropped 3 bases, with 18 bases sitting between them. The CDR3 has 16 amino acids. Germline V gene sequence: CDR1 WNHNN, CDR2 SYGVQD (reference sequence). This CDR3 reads CASSTSGYGETDTQYF. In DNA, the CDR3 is TGCGCCAGCAGTACCAGCGGGTACGGTGAAACAGATACGCAGTATTTT.

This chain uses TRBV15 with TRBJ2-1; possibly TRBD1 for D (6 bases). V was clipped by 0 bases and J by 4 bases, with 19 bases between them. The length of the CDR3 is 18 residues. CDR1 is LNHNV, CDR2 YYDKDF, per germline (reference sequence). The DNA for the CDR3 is TGTGCCACCAGCAGAGATTATGCCCAGGGGACCCTATACAATGAGCAGTTCTTC. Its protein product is CATSRDYAQGTLYNEQFF.

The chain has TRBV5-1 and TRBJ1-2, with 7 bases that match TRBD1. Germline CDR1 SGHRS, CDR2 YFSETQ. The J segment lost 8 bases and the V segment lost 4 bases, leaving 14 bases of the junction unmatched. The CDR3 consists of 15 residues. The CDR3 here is CASSGEQGILRGYTF. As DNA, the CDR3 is TGCGCCAGCAGCGGAGAACAGGGGATCTTGAGGGGCTACACCTTC.

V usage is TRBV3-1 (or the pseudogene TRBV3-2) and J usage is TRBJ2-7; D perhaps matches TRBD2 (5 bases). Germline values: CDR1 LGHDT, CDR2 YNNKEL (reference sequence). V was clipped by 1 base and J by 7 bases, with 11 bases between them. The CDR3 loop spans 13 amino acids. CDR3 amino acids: CASSQAGSGEQYF. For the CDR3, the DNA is TGTGCCAGCAGCCAAGCGGGGTCTGGGGAGCAGTACTTC.

Here the CDR3 reads CASYFREANEKLFF. CDR3 DNA sequence: TGTGCCAGCTACTTCAGGGAGGCTAATGAAAAACTGTTTTTT. V gene TRBV6-6 combines with J gene TRBJ1-4, with D possibly matching TRBD1 (5 bases). CDR1 MNHNY and CDR2 SVGAGI come from the germline V gene (reference sequence). The CDR3 consists of 14 residues. The V end lost 8 bases, the J end lost 3 bases, and 13 bases lay between the germline ends.

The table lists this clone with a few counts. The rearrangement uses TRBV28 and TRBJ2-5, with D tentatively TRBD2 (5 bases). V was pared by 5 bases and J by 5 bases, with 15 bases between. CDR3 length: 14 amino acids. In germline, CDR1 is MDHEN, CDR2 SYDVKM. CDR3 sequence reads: CASSKPGEGETQYF. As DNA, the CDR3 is TGTGCCAGCAGTAAACCGGGCGAGGGTGAGACCCAGTACTTC.

CDR3: CASRAGLAGGNEQFF. The CDR3 DNA reads as TGTGCCAGCAGGGCGGGACTAGCGGGAGGCAATGAGCAGTTCTTC. This sequence joins TRBV2 and TRBJ2-1, with TRBD2 matching over 15 bases. The CDR3 runs to 15 residues. The trim removed 6 bases at V and 6 bases at J, leaving 3 bases unmatched. From germline, CDR1 is SNHLY and CDR2 FYNNEI. Full variable domain (outside the CDR3, taken from reference TRBV2 and TRBJ2-1): EPEVTQTPSHQVTQMGQEVILRCVPISNHLYFYWYRQILGQKVEFLVSFYNNEISEKSEIFDDQFSVERPDGSNFTLKIRSTKLEDSAMYFCASRAGLAGGNEQFFGPGTRLTVL.

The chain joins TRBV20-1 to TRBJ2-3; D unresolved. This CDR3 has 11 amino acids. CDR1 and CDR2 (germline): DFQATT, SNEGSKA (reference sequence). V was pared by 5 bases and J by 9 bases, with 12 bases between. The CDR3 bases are TGCAGTGCTCCTGTATCCGAGACGCAGTATTTT. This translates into CSAPVSETQYF.

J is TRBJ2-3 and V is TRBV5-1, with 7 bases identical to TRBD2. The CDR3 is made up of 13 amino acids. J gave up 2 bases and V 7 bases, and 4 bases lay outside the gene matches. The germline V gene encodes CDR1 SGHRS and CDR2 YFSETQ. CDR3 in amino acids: CASWEGSTDTQYF. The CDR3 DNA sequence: TGCGCCAGCTGGGAGGGATCCACAGATACGCAGTATTTT. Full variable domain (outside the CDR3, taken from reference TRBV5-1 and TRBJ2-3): KAGVTQTPRYLIKTRGQQVTLSCSPISGHRSVSWYQQTPGQGLQFLFEYFSETQRNKGNFPGRFSGRQFSNSRSEMNVSTLELGDSALYLCASWEGSTDTQYFGPGTRLTVL.

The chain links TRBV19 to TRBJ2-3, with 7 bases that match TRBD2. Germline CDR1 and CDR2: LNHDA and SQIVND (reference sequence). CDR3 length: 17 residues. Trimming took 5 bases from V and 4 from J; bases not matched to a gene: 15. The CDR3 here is CASSPPSGLVGSDTQYF. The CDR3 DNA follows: TGTGCCAGTAGTCCGCCCTCAGGACTAGTAGGGTCAGATACGCAGTATTTT.

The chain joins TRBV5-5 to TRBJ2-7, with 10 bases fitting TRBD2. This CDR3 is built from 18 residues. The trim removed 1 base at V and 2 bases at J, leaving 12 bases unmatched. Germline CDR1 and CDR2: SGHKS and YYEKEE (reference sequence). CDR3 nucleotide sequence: TGTGCCAGCAGCTTGCAGGATCTTCTAGCGGGAGAGCCCTACGAGCAGTACTTC. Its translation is CASSLQDLLAGEPYEQYF.

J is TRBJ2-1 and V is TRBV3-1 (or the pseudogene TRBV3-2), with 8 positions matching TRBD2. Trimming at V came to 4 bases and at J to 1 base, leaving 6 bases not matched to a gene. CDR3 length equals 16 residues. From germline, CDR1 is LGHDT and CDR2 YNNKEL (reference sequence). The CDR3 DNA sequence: TGTGCCAGCAGCCTCCTCGCTAGCGGGTCCTACAATGAGCAGTTCTTC. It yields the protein CASSLLASGSYNEQFF.

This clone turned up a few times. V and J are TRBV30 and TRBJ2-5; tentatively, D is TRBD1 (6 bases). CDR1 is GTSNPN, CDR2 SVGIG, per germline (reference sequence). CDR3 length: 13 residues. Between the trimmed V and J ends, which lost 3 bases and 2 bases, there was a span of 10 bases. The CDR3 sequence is CAWSRDNQETQYF. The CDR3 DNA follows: TGTGCCTGGAGCCGGGACAATCAAGAGACCCAGTACTTC. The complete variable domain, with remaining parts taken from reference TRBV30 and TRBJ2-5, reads SQTIHQWPATLVQPVGSPLSLECTVEGTSNPNLYWYRQAAGRGLQLLFYSVGIGQISSEVPQNLSASRPQDRQFILSSKKLLLSDSGFYLCAWSRDNQETQYFGPGTRLLVL.

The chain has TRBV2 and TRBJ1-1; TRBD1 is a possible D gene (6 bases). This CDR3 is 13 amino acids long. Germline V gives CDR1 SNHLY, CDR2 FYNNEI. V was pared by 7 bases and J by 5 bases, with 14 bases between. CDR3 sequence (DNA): TGTGCCAGCAATGGGGTAGGGGGAACTGAAGCTTTCTTT. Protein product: CASNGVGGTEAFF.